The entry that follows covers one T cell receptor beta chain sequence. Its specificity is not known. The record originates from a study of cytomegalovirus exposure and HLA in healthy donors. Regarding the study as a whole: According to the study, around 160 TCR beta chains were cytomegalovirus-associated. As a later analysis showed, a missense DCLRE1C variant was linked to trimming of TCR beta V- and J-genes.

Nominal health characterized the donors when sampled, though unrecorded immune exposures were likely. With 60 Vbeta and 13 Jbeta primers, the PCR was carried out. Original processing methods: It was a later analysis that counted tens of millions of unique TCR beta chains, of which 8.5 million to 12 million were shared. Method: immunoSEQ multiplex PCR; TCRdb's copy keeps in-frame clones and lacks some. V, J and clone size are those of that table, while D and trimming were read from the DNA. The sample consists of 170,000 or so clones, approximately 80% of them appearing once. This TCR was sampled from a male donor in good health and CMV-seropositive. Sample: PBMCs.

The CDR3 protein is CASSHRGEGTDTQYF. The CDR3 nucleotides are TGTGCCAGCAGCCATAGGGGGGAGGGTACAGATACGCAGTATTTT. This chain uses TRBV9 with TRBJ2-3; a possible D gene is TRBD2 (7 bases). Germline values: CDR1 SGDLS, CDR2 YYNGEE. This CDR3 is built from 15 residues. V was shortened by 4 bases and J by 3 bases, with 15 bases between the two germline ends.